The TCR beta chain under discussion was sequenced for a study of blood T cells in healthy people across ages. Through a sample-barcoded 5' primer and a J-beta primer mix, a second PCR was run for about 6 to 12 cycles. In TCRdb, the 5' RACE reads were re-called with MiXCR into one record per CDR3 protein. This table has some 560,000 distinct CDR3 sequences, approximately 26% appearing once. This CDR3 is 15 amino acids long. Trimming took off 4 bases at V and 5 bases at J, with 19 bases between the two ends. From germline, CDR1 is SGDLS and CDR2 YYNGEE. This sample was also put to use in a study of T cells of mothers and their children.

The J gene is TRBJ2-7, the V gene TRBV9; no reliable D call. This TCR came from a boy aged 2 to 9 in good health. Sequencing used blood. CDR3 residues: CASSPLSSRGNEQYF. CDR3 coding DNA: TGTGCCAGCAGCCCCCTTAGCTCGAGAGGCAACGAGCAGTACTTC.